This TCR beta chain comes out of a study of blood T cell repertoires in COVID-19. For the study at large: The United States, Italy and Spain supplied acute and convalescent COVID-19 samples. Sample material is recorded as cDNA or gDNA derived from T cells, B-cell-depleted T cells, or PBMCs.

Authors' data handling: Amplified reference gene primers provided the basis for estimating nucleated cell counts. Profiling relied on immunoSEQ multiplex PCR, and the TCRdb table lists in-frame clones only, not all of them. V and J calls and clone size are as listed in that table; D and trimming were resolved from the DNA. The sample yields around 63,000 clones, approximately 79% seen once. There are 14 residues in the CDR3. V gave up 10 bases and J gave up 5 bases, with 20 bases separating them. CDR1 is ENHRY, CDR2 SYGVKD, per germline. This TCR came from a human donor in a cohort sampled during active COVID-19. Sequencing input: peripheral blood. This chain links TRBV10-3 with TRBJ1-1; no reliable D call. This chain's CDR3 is CATREREGRTEAFF. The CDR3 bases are TGTGCCACCCGGGAGAGAGAGGGCCGAACTGAAGCTTTCTTT.